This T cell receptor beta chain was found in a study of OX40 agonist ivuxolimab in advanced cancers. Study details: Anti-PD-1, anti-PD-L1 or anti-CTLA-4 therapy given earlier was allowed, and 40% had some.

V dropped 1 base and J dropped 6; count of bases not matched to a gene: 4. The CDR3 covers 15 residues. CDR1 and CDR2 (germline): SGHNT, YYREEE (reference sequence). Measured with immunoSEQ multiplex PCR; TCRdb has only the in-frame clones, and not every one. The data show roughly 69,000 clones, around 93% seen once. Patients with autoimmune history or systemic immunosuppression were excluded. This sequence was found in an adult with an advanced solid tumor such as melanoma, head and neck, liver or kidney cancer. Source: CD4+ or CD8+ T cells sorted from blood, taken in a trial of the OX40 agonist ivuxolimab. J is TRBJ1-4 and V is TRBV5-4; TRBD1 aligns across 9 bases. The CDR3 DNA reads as TGTGCCAGCAGCTTGTTCCGGGACAGGGATGAAAAACTGTTTTTT. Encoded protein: CASSLFRDRDEKLFF.